This T cell receptor beta chain emerged from a study of T cell responses to AZD1222 COVID-19 vaccine. Some clones are missing from TCRdb's copy, which holds only in-frame ones; the method was immunoSEQ multiplex PCR. The profile shows about 88,000 clones, about 91% of them singletons. Trimming left V 5 bases short and J 8 bases short, with 9 bases between. The CDR3 consists of 10 residues. Germline assignment: CDR1 DFQATT and CDR2 SNEGSKA (reference sequence). The specimen comprised peripheral blood, sampled on day 0 of AZD1222 vaccination. The TCR originated in an adult in good health. The chain links TRBV20-1 to TRBJ1-2, with D uncertain. This CDR3 reads CSARQAGYTF. The CDR3, as DNA: TGCAGTGCTCGCCAGGCAGGCTACACCTTC.